This entry lists 8 T cell receptor beta chains sequenced from one sample in a study of T-cell memory formation after mild COVID-19. TCRdb redid the calling of the 5' RACE reads with MiXCR, one entry per CDR3 protein. In the table there are about 260,000 distinct CDR3 sequences, around 8% of which are singletons. Source material: PBMCs or a T cell subset sorted from them (not recorded which). The receptors come from a man between 18 and 35 years old who had mild COVID-19 (a few samples of this study predate the infection). Cell type and time point are not known.

This clonotype was counted at least ten times. V usage is TRBV12-3 or TRBV12-4 and J usage is TRBJ1-6; D remains ambiguous. The CDR3 is made up of 14 amino acids. Trimming left V 3 bases short and J 7 bases short, with 10 bases between. DNA of the CDR3: TGTGCCAGCAGTTTGAGTTCGGCCAATTCACCCCTCCACTTT. Its translation: CASSLSSANSPLHF.

This clonotype was observed a few times. The V and J genes are TRBV30 and TRBJ2-1; possibly TRBD1 for D (6 bases). In germline, CDR1 is GTSNPN, CDR2 SVGIG (reference sequence). Trimming cost V 3 bases and J 13 bases, with 13 bases left between them. This CDR3 contains 11 residues. Here the CDR3 DNA reads TGTGCCTGGAGGGTGGGGGCGGCACAGTTCTTC. Protein sequence: CAWRVGAAQFF.

For the CDR3, the DNA is TGTGCCAGCAGTTACAGCGGGGGGGAAGCTTTCTTT. Translation: CASSYSGGEAFF. V and J are TRBV6-5 and TRBJ1-1, with D possibly matching TRBD1 (5 bases). Trimming left V 2 bases short and J 8 bases short, with 9 bases between. CDR1 and CDR2 (germline): MNHEY, SVGAGI. The CDR3 has 12 amino acids.

The chain links TRBV30 to TRBJ1-2; D gene unclear. Trimming removed 3 bases from V and 4 bases from J, with 9 bases in between. The germline CDR1 and CDR2 sequences are GTSNPN and SVGIG (reference sequence). This CDR3 is built from 12 residues. In nucleotides, the CDR3 is TGTGCCTGGAGCTTGGGTACCTATGGCTACACCTTC. Residues: CAWSLGTYGYTF.

The sample holds a few counts of this clonotype. The J gene is TRBJ2-1, the V gene TRBV27, with TRBD2 matching 11 bases. The CDR3 is 13 residues long. Looked up from germline, CDR1 is MNHEY and CDR2 is SMNVEV (reference sequence). J lost 8 bases, V lost 6 bases, and 3 bases had no gene match. This CDR3 reads CASRLAGGHEQFF. DNA of the CDR3: TGTGCCAGCAGGCTAGCGGGGGGCCATGAGCAGTTCTTC.

V and J are TRBV5-1 and TRBJ2-1, with D possibly matching TRBD1 (6 bases). Per the germline V gene, CDR1 is SGHRS and CDR2 is YFSETQ. V was clipped by 4 bases and J by 0 bases, with 11 bases between them. The CDR3 is 15 amino acids. The CDR3 loop reads CASSGGRSSYNEQFF. As DNA, the CDR3 is TGCGCCAGCAGCGGGGGCAGGAGCTCCTACAATGAGCAGTTCTTC.

This clonotype was seen ten or more times. The CDR3 is CASSSRAGTEFREKLFF. Here the CDR3 DNA reads TGTGCCAGCAGCTCCCGTGCCGGGACAGAGTTTAGGGAAAAACTGTTTTTT. V is TRBV11-2 and J is TRBJ1-4, with 7 bases matching TRBD1. Trimming cost V 4 bases and J 8 bases; bases outside gene matches: 16. CDR3 size: 17 residues. Germline CDR1 and CDR2: SGHAT and FQNNGV.

This clonotype was counted ten times or more. V is TRBV7-6 and J is TRBJ1-5; D not certain. There are 16 residues in the CDR3. The germline CDR1 and CDR2 sequences are SGHVS and FNYEAQ. The V and J ends lost 1 base and 9 bases respectively, with 19 bases between them. In DNA form, the CDR3 reads TGTGCCAGCAGCTTAGGGGCAGCTCAATTGGAAGGGCCCCAGCATTTT. It translates to CASSLGAAQLEGPQHF.